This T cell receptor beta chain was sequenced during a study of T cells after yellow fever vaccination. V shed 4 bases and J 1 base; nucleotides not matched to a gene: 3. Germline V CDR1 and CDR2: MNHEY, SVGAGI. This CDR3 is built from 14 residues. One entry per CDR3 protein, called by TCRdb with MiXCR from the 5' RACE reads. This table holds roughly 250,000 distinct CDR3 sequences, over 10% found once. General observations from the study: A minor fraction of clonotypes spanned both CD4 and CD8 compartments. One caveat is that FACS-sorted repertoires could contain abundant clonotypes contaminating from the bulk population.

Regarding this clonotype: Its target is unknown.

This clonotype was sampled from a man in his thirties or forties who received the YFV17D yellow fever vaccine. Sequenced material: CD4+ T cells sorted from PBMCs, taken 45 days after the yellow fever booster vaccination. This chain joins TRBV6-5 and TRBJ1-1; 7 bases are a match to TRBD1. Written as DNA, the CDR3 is TGTGCCAGCAGTTTGACAGGGCAGAACACTGAAGCTTTCTTT. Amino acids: CASSLTGQNTEAFF.